Only a few counts were recorded for the clone carrying this T cell receptor (beta chain). The antigen is not known. The source of the sample is a study of cytomegalovirus exposure and HLA in healthy donors. Points from the study as a whole: Near-uniform donor sequencing depth was presumed by presence/absence analyses.

The primer mix had 60 Vbeta and 13 Jbeta primers. Using immunoSEQ multiplex PCR, the repertoire was profiled, and TCRdb retains in-frame clones only, with some absent. Found here are fewer than 200,000 clones, over 70% of them singletons; the top ten hold roughly 7%. Germline lookup yields CDR1 MNHEY and CDR2 SVGAGI. V was clipped by 2 bases and J by 8 bases, with 10 bases between them. The CDR3 length is 14 residues. Sequencing was performed on PBMCs. The gene calls are TRBV6-5 and TRBJ1-6; D remains unclear. This sequence originates from a male donor in good health and CMV-seropositive. Here the CDR3 reads CASSYGRLDSPLHF. Written as DNA, the CDR3 is TGTGCCAGCAGTTACGGGAGGTTGGATTCACCCCTCCACTTT.